This T cell receptor (beta chain) was retrieved from a study of blood T cell repertoires in COVID-19. Study-level information: Sources were T cells, B-cell-depleted T cells, or PBMCs; the material itself was cDNA or gDNA.

Germline CDR1 and CDR2: SGDLS and YYNGEE. This CDR3 comprises 20 residues. The ends were cut back, 2 bases at V and 0 bases at J, with 24 bases in the middle. Data came from immunoSEQ multiplex PCR; TCRdb stores just in-frame clones and leaves some out. The repertoire consists of approximately 21,000 clones, with around 69% occurring once and the leading ten covering around 21%. In this sample, this clone turned up once. J is TRBJ2-1 and V is TRBV9; possibly TRBD1 for D (7 bases). Sequencing was done on a sample of peripheral blood. This receptor was obtained from a human donor in a cohort sampled during active or convalescent COVID-19. The CDR3 region is CASSVVQGLGGYSSYNEQFF. For the CDR3, the DNA is TGTGCCAGCAGCGTTGTACAGGGGCTGGGGGGTTACAGCTCCTACAATGAGCAGTTCTTC.